What follows is one T cell receptor (beta chain) and its context. Its antigen is not known. Other DNA sequences in this sample translate to the same CDR3. Profiled with immunoSEQ multiplex PCR; TCRdb holds only in-frame clones, not every one. The sample records 100,000 or so clones, around 87% being singletons. This specimen belongs to a study of OX40 agonist ivuxolimab in advanced cancers. General study findings and limits: Clonal expansion by week 6 occurred in CD4+ and CD8+ blood T cells (at 0.1 to 3.0 mg/kg).

The sample was CD4+ or CD8+ T cells sorted from blood, taken in a trial of the OX40 agonist ivuxolimab. The receptor comes from an adult with an advanced solid tumor such as melanoma, head and neck, liver or kidney cancer.

This chain's CDR3 is CASSPTTGSGNTIYF. DNA for the CDR3: TGTGCCAGCAGCCCCACTACGGGATCTGGAAACACCATATATTTT. V and J are TRBV11-2 and TRBJ1-3; D is undetermined. The ends were cut back, 5 bases at V and 1 base at J, with 12 bases in the middle. Looked up from germline, CDR1 is SGHAT and CDR2 is FQNNGV. This CDR3 has 15 residues. Together with reference TRBV11-2 and TRBJ1-3, the CDR3 gives the full variable domain: EAGVAQSPRYKIIEKRQSVAFWCNPISGHATLYWYQQILGQGPKLLIQFQNNGVVDDSQLPKDRFSAERLKGVDSTLKIQPAKLEDSAVYLCASSPTTGSGNTIYFGEGSWLTVV.